This entry lists 20 T cell receptor beta chains sequenced from one sample in a study of regulatory T cells in long-lasting Graves disease (dated by TCRdb to 2020 to 2023). Libraries were prepared through multiplex PCR. TCRdb names Illumina HiSeq 4000 as the instrument used. To build TCR beta libraries, CDR3 regions were amplified by Arm-PCR using iRepertoire HTBI primers. TCRdb passed the public sequencing reads through fastp at Q25 and MiXCR, retaining productive beta sequences. When rows share a CDR3 protein, they turn into one entry using the most common DNA and genes. Here the sample has around 480,000 distinct CDR3 sequences; about 16% occur a single time. In total, the top ten clones hold 25% of the sample. The time point label here, explained by the study, means: newly diagnosed GD, antithyroid drugs for less than 3 months. RNA was extracted from PBMCs in TRIzol for both TCR sequencing and RNA sequencing.

The sample was also reused in another study, on T cells in Graves' hyperthyroidism and ophthalmopathy.

Specimen: peripheral blood mononuclear cells (PBMCs), collected at new diagnosis, from a patient treated with antithyroid drugs. The receptors stem from a woman aged 35-60 years with Graves disease. Donor details come from another sample of the same person, matched by shared clones.

This clonotype was picked up a small number of times. The rearrangement links TRBV10-3 to TRBJ2-3, with D unresolved. The CDR3 extends over 14 amino acids. The germline V and J ends were trimmed by 0 bases and 11 bases, with 15 bases remaining between them. Looked up from germline, CDR1 is ENHRY and CDR2 is SYGVKD. CDR3 loop: CAISESEHPLEQYF. CDR3 coding DNA: TGTGCCATCAGTGAGTCGGAACACCCTTTGGAGCAGTATTTT.

V usage is TRBV5-1 and J usage is TRBJ1-3, with 7 bases that match TRBD1. Losses at the gene ends were 3 bases for V and 2 bases for J; bases not matched to a gene: 8. Germline CDR1 SGHRS, CDR2 YFSETQ. The CDR3 runs to 16 residues. The CDR3 is CASSSTVQGAGNTIYF. CDR3 sequence (DNA): TGCGCCAGCAGCTCCACGGTCCAGGGGGCTGGAAACACCATATATTTT.

This clonotype occurred a few times. This sequence joins TRBV10-2 and TRBJ1-2; perhaps TRBD1 as D (6 bases). V was cut by 3 bases and J by 7 bases, with 18 bases left in between. This CDR3 is built from 15 residues. Germline V CDR1 and CDR2: WSHSY, SAAADI. CDR3 nucleotides: TGCGCCAGCAGTGAACTCGCCTACAGGGCGGGTGGCTACACCTTC. The encoded protein is CASSELAYRAGGYTF.

The chain links TRBV18 to TRBJ1-2; TRBD1 agrees at 12 bases. Germline trimming cut 3 bases from V and 4 bases from J; bases unmatched to any gene: 12. The CDR3 runs 18 residues. Germline lookup yields CDR1 KGHSH and CDR2 LQKENI. CDR3 nucleotides: TGTGCCAGCTCACCCTACGGGACAGGGGGCGCTTATGGCTATGGCTACACCTTC. Its protein is CASSPYGTGGAYGYGYTF.

This clonotype was seen a few times. The chain joins TRBV4-1 to TRBJ2-7; weak D call: TRBD2 (5 bases). The V end lost 3 bases, the J end lost 3 bases, and 9 bases lay between the germline ends. The CDR3 has 13 residues. The germline CDR1 and CDR2 sequences are MGHRA and YSYEKL. The CDR3 bases are TGCGCCAGCAGCCACTCACTAGACTACGAGCAGTACTTC. It specifies CASSHSLDYEQYF.

The V gene is TRBV12-3 or TRBV12-4, the J gene TRBJ2-3; 7 bases agree with TRBD1. Germline trimming cut 2 bases from V and 0 bases from J; bases unmatched to any gene: 5. This CDR3 has 16 residues. CDR3 sequence (DNA): TGTGCCAGCAGTTTAAGGGGACAGTATAGCACAGATACGCAGTATTTT. The encoded protein is CASSLRGQYSTDTQYF.

The J gene is TRBJ2-1, the V gene TRBV19; D is undetermined. The germline V gene has CDR1 LNHDA and CDR2 SQIVND (reference sequence). V lost 0 bases and J lost 10, with 13 bases in between. The CDR3 is 14 residues long. In DNA, the CDR3 is TGTGCCAGTAGTATAGATGGGGTTTTGGTAGAGCAGTTCTTC. It encodes CASSIDGVLVEQFF. Full variable domain (remainder filled in from reference TRBV19 and TRBJ2-1): DGGITQSPKYLFRKEGQNVTLSCEQNLNHDAMYWYRQDPGQGLRLIYYSQIVNDFQKGDIAEGYSVSREKKESFPLTVTSAQKNPTAFYLCASSIDGVLVEQFFGPGTRLTVL.

This clonotype was seen repeatedly, ten times or more. The J gene is TRBJ1-5, the V gene TRBV30, with 9 bases fitting TRBD1. V shed 1 base and J 7 bases; nucleotides not matched to a gene: 8. Germline V gives CDR1 GTSNPN, CDR2 SVGIG (reference sequence). The CDR3 runs to 15 residues. This CDR3 reads CAWSDGTGYSQPQHF. The CDR3 DNA reads as TGTGCCTGGAGTGACGGGACAGGGTATTCACAGCCCCAGCATTTT.

This clonotype was detected ten times or more. V and J are TRBV4-1 and TRBJ1-1, with D unclear. Between the trimmed V and J ends, which lost 3 bases and 5 bases, there was a span of 19 bases. This CDR3 is 16 amino acids long. Germline CDR1 is MGHRA and CDR2 is YSYEKL. The CDR3 sequence is CASSHPMGGVGTEAFF. Written as DNA, the CDR3 is TGCGCCAGCAGCCACCCCATGGGAGGTGTAGGGACTGAAGCTTTCTTT.

This clonotype was picked up many times. The chain couples TRBV5-1 to TRBJ2-1; D is unresolved. The V end lost 0 bases, the J end lost 0 bases, and 10 bases lay between the germline ends. Per the germline V gene, CDR1 is SGHRS and CDR2 is YFSETQ. The CDR3 loop spans 16 amino acids. The CDR3 DNA sequence: TGCGCCAGCAGCTTGGCTCGGTCGGCCTCCTACAATGAGCAGTTCTTC. Translating gives CASSLARSASYNEQFF.

This clonotype was seen at least ten times. The V call is TRBV3-1, the J call TRBJ2-7; D unclear. CDR1 is LGHDT, CDR2 YNNKEL, per germline (reference sequence). Trimming took 3 bases from V and 0 from J, leaving 12 bases between them. The CDR3 consists of 15 residues. The CDR3 DNA sequence: TGTGCCAGCAGCCACCCCTGGAACCACTCCTACGAGCAGTACTTC. As protein: CASSHPWNHSYEQYF.

In this sample, this clonotype turned up many times. The J gene is TRBJ2-3, the V gene TRBV5-1; D gene uncertain. The CDR3 consists of 15 residues. Trimming pared 1 base from V and 1 base from J, leaving 10 bases between. Germline CDR1 is SGHRS and CDR2 is YFSETQ. DNA for the CDR3: TGCGCCAGCAGCTTGAGAAGTGGGGGCACAGATACGCAGTATTTT. Protein: CASSLRSGGTDTQYF.

This clonotype appeared many times. The V gene is TRBV28, the J gene TRBJ2-5; D is possibly TRBD2 (5 bases). The CDR3 has 14 residues. V was shortened by 7 bases and J by 7 bases, with 19 bases between the two germline ends. Germline-derived CDR1 and CDR2 are MDHEN and SYDVKM. The CDR3 loop is CASTDLTRLGTQYF. CDR3 in DNA: TGTGCCAGCACCGATCTAACTAGATTGGGGACCCAGTACTTC.

This clonotype turned up a few times. The rearrangement uses TRBV6-5 and TRBJ2-2; D may be TRBD1 or TRBD2 (5 bases each). CDR3 size: 15 residues. V lost 2 bases and J 2 bases, leaving 9 bases between the germline ends. Germline loops: CDR1 MNHEY, CDR2 SVGAGI. The chain's CDR3 is CASSYVWDNTGELFF. In DNA, the CDR3 is TGTGCCAGCAGTTACGTTTGGGACAACACCGGGGAGCTGTTTTTT.

This clonotype was found a few times. This chain connects TRBV5-1 to TRBJ2-1; 10 bases align to TRBD1. This CDR3 has 15 amino acids. The junction had 3 bases not matched to a gene; V was cut back by 0 bases and J by 6 bases. The germline gives CDR1 SGHRS, CDR2 YFSETQ. The CDR3 protein is CASSLGGQGINEQFF. The CDR3 DNA is TGCGCCAGCAGCTTGGGGGGACAGGGGATCAATGAGCAGTTCTTC.

Many counts were recorded for this clonotype. The chain carries TRBV2 and TRBJ1-5; TRBD1 is a possible D gene (5 bases). Germline assignment: CDR1 SNHLY and CDR2 FYNNEI. This CDR3 has 13 residues. V gave up 3 bases and J gave up 6 bases, with 9 bases separating them. In DNA form, the CDR3 reads TGTGCCAGCAGTGAGGAGGGGTCTCAGCCCCAGCATTTT. The encoded protein is CASSEEGSQPQHF.

This chain joins TRBV6-5 and TRBJ1-5, with D possibly matching TRBD1 (6 bases). Germline assignment: CDR1 MNHEY and CDR2 SVGAGI. V dropped 1 base and J dropped 5 bases, with 12 bases sitting between them. There are 15 residues in the CDR3. The CDR3 is CASSYFRGEDQPQHF. The CDR3 coding sequence is TGTGCCAGCAGTTACTTCAGGGGAGAGGATCAGCCCCAGCATTTT.

The genes are TRBV11-2 and TRBJ2-5; TRBD1 agrees at 9 bases. The trim removed 5 bases at V and 2 bases at J, leaving 3 bases unmatched. The CDR3 runs 14 residues. Germline CDR1 and CDR2: SGHAT and FQNNGV. The CDR3 region has the DNA TGTGCCAGCAGCGTGGGGACAGGGCAAGAGACCCAGTACTTC. It specifies CASSVGTGQETQYF.

The sample holds many counts of this clonotype. The chain carries TRBV12-3 or TRBV12-4 and TRBJ2-3, with D possibly being TRBD1 or TRBD2 (5 bases each). There are 14 residues in the CDR3. Trimming removed 6 bases from V and 4 bases from J, with 14 bases in between. CDR3 residues: CASRGRIGADTQYF. The CDR3 nucleotides read TGTGCCAGCAGGGGACGAATCGGGGCAGATACGCAGTATTTT.

The chain recombines TRBV19 with TRBJ1-5, with 7 bases aligning to TRBD1. The CDR3 runs to 14 residues. The trim removed 3 bases at V and 9 bases at J, leaving 8 bases unmatched. CDR1 and CDR2 (germline): LNHDA, SQIVND (reference sequence). The CDR3 DNA is TGTGCCAGTAGTATCGGCAGGGGGGGTAGGCCCCAGCATTTT. It encodes CASSIGRGGRPQHF.